What follows are 13 T cell receptor beta chains derived from one specimen sequenced in a study of T cells after yellow fever vaccination. TCRdb ran MiXCR on the 5' RACE reads and lists one entry per CDR3 protein. Of about 400,000 distinct CDR3 sequences listed, 11% are singletons. The sample here was PBMCs, taken on the day of the first yellow fever vaccination. The receptors come from a man in his late teens or twenties who received the YFV17D yellow fever vaccine.

This clonotype has a handful of counts. This sequence joins TRBV5-1 and TRBJ1-2, with 9 bases aligning to TRBD1. With 4 bases clipped from V and 4 bases from J, the junction kept 17 bases outside the gene matches. From germline, CDR1 is SGHRS and CDR2 YFSETQ. This CDR3 spans 18 amino acids. The CDR3 reads CASSQNSVRTGVVYGYTF. CDR3 nucleotide sequence: TGCGCCAGCAGCCAAAATTCAGTCCGGACAGGGGTAGTCTATGGCTACACCTTC.

The sample holds a few counts of this clonotype. The chain is built from TRBV5-1 and TRBJ1-3; D is ambiguous. Between the trimmed V and J ends, which lost 3 bases and 2 bases, there was a span of 6 bases. CDR3 length equals 13 residues. The germline CDR1 and CDR2 sequences are SGHRS and YFSETQ. CDR3 protein: CASSSKTGNTIYF. The DNA of the CDR3 is TGCGCCAGCAGCTCCAAAACTGGAAACACCATATATTTT. Variable domain in full (rest from reference TRBV5-1 and TRBJ1-3): KAGVTQTPRYLIKTRGQQVTLSCSPISGHRSVSWYQQTPGQGLQFLFEYFSETQRNKGNFPGRFSGRQFSNSRSEMNVSTLELGDSALYLCASSSKTGNTIYFGEGSWLTVV.

This clonotype was seen a few times. This sequence joins TRBV12-3 or TRBV12-4 and TRBJ2-2; D ambiguous. Trimming removed 4 bases at V and 8 bases at J, with 11 bases between. The CDR3 consists of 13 residues. CDR3 bases: TGTGCCAGCAGTTCCGTGGGGATTGGGGAGCTGTTTTTT. Its protein product is CASSSVGIGELFF.

In this sample, this clonotype turned up a few times. The J gene is TRBJ2-6, the V gene TRBV10-3; D not certain. CDR1 is ENHRY and CDR2 is SYGVKD in the germline V gene. This CDR3 is 13 amino acids long. V was cut by 8 bases and J by 0 bases, with 5 bases left in between. CDR3 loop: CAISNSGANVLTF. DNA of the CDR3: TGTGCCATCTCCAACTCTGGGGCCAACGTCCTGACTTTC.

This clonotype turned up a few times. The chain uses TRBV7-2 and TRBJ1-6; D perhaps matches TRBD1 (5 bases). CDR1 is SGHTA and CDR2 is FQGNSA in the germline V gene. Trimming stripped 0 bases from V and 8 bases from J, with 20 bases between. This CDR3 spans 18 amino acids. CDR3 sequence reads: CASSLALGQKGAYSPLHF. CDR3 sequence (DNA): TGTGCCAGCAGCTTAGCGCTGGGGCAGAAAGGGGCATATTCACCCCTCCACTTT.

This clonotype was counted a few times. J is TRBJ2-3 and V is TRBV7-9; 9 bases map to TRBD1. The CDR3 has 14 residues. CDR1 SEHNR and CDR2 FQNEAQ come from the germline V gene (reference sequence). The V segment lost 11 bases and the J segment 4 bases; nucleotides outside the gene matches: 10. The CDR3 region is CAGARDRASDTQYF. The CDR3 nucleotides read TGTGCCGGGGCCCGGGACAGGGCTTCAGATACGCAGTATTTT.

V usage is TRBV5-6 and J usage is TRBJ1-6; TRBD1 matches at 9 bases. Germline loops: CDR1 SGHDT, CDR2 YYEEEE. The trim removed 4 bases at V and 5 bases at J, leaving 4 bases unmatched. CDR3 length: 15 amino acids. The DNA for the CDR3 is TGTGCCAGCAGCCACCGGGACAGGGATAATTCACCCCTCCACTTT. It is translated as CASSHRDRDNSPLHF.

The chain carries TRBV7-9 and TRBJ1-4, with 7 nucleotides matching TRBD1. Per the germline V gene, CDR1 is SEHNR and CDR2 is FQNEAQ (reference sequence). V lost 3 bases, J lost 5 bases, and 6 bases stayed unmatched. The CDR3 covers 15 residues. The CDR3 spells CASSFHQGGNEKLFF. CDR3 bases: TGTGCCAGCAGCTTCCATCAGGGGGGGAATGAAAAACTGTTTTTT.

The V call is TRBV5-1, the J call TRBJ2-5; D gene unclear. This CDR3 comprises 15 residues. Germline V gene lookup returns CDR1 SGHRS and CDR2 YFSETQ. V lost 2 bases and J 4 bases, leaving 15 bases between the germline ends. CDR3 in DNA: TGCGCCAGCAGCTTCCTGGGTTTAACCGGAGAGACCCAGTACTTC. It translates to CASSFLGLTGETQYF.

The gene calls are TRBV5-1 and TRBJ2-5; TRBD2 might be the D (6 bases). The CDR3 is 14 residues long. Deletions cut 6 bases from V and 5 bases from J, with 17 bases between. The germline V gene has CDR1 SGHRS and CDR2 YFSETQ. The chain's CDR3 is CASNPGDGVETQYF. In nucleotides, the CDR3 is TGCGCCAGCAACCCGGGGGACGGGGTGGAGACCCAGTACTTC.

The chain joins TRBV7-2 to TRBJ1-6; D gene ambiguous. CDR1 and CDR2 from the germline V gene are SGHTA and FQGNSA. V was shortened by 4 bases and J by 9 bases, with 13 bases between the two germline ends. This CDR3 region has 14 residues. This chain's CDR3 is CASSSRRGVSPLHF. The CDR3 nucleotides are TGTGCCAGCAGCTCCCGGCGTGGGGTTTCACCCCTCCACTTT.

This clonotype turned up a few times. The V and J genes are TRBV6-4 and TRBJ1-4; possibly TRBD1 for D (5 bases). The CDR3 totals 15 residues. V shed 5 bases and J shed 8 bases, with 18 bases lying between them. CDR1 MRHNA and CDR2 SNTAGT come from the germline V gene. The DNA of the CDR3 is TGTGCCAGCAGTTCTCCACCCCTTGGGGACGAAAAACTGTTTTTT. It yields the protein CASSSPPLGDEKLFF.

The chain has TRBV10-3 and TRBJ2-5, with 10 bases fitting TRBD2. Trimming cost V 6 bases and J 5 bases; bases outside gene matches: 0. Germline-derived CDR1 and CDR2 are ENHRY and SYGVKD. The CDR3 covers 12 residues. Here the CDR3 DNA reads TGTGCCATCAGACTAGCGGGGGAGACCCAGTACTTC. This encodes CAIRLAGETQYF.